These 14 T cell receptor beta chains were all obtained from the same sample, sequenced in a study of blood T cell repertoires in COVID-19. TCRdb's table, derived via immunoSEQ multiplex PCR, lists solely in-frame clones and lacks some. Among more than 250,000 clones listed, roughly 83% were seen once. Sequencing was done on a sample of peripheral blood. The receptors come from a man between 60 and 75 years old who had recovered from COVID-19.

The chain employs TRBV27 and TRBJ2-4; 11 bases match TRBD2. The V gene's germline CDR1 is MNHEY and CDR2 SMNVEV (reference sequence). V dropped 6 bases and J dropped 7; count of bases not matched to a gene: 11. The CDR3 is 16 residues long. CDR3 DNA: TGTGCCAGCAGCAGACGGCTAGCGGGGGGTCGGAACATTCAGTACTTC. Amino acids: CASSRRLAGGRNIQYF.

CDR3 DNA: TGTGCCAGCAGTGATATACAGGGAGGCAATCAGCCCCAGCATTTT. Residues: CASSDIQGGNQPQHF. This rearrangement joins TRBV6-1 to TRBJ1-5; possibly TRBD1 for D (6 bases). This CDR3 is built from 15 residues. V dropped 3 bases and J dropped 2 bases, with 11 bases sitting between them. Germline values: CDR1 MNHNS, CDR2 SASEGT.

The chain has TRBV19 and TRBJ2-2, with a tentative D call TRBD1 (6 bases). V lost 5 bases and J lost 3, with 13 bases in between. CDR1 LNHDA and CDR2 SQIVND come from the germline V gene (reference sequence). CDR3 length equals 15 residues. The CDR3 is CASSLFQGHTGELFF. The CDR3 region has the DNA TGTGCCAGTAGTCTTTTTCAGGGGCACACCGGGGAGCTGTTTTTT.

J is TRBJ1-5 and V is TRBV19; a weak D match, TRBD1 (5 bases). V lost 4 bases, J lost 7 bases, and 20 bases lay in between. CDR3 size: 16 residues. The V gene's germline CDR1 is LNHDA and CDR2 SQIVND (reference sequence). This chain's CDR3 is CASSRRTGTKYQPQHF. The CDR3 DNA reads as TGTGCCAGTAGTAGAAGAACCGGGACTAAGTACCAGCCCCAGCATTTT.

CDR3 bases: TGTGCCTGGAGCGCCGGGACAGGGGTGTACGAGCAGTACTTC. Encoded protein: CAWSAGTGVYEQYF. V is TRBV30 and J is TRBJ2-7, with 10 positions matching TRBD1. The ends lost 3 bases at V and 4 bases at J; junction bases unmatched: 6. Germline loops: CDR1 GTSNPN, CDR2 SVGIG (reference sequence). This CDR3 comprises 14 residues.

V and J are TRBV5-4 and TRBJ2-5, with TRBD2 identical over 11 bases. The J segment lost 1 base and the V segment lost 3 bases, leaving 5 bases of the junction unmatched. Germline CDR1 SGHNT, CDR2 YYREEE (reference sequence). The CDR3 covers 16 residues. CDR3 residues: CASSSRTSGSQETQYF. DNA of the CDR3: TGTGCCAGCAGCTCCCGGACTAGCGGGTCCCAAGAGACCCAGTACTTC.

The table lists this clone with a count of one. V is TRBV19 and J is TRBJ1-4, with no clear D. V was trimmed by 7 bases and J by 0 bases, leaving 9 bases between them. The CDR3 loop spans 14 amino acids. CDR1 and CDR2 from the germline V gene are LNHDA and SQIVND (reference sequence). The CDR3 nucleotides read TGTGCCAGTAAAGTGGGAGCAACTAATGAAAAACTGTTTTTT. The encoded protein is CASKVGATNEKLFF.

Here the CDR3 reads CSVESVQAAAAFF. CDR3 bases: TGCAGCGTTGAATCGGTTCAGGCCGCTGCGGCTTTCTTT. The chain links TRBV29-1 to TRBJ1-1; D is unresolved. The CDR3 length is 13 residues. Germline V lookup: CDR1 SQVTM, CDR2 ANQGSEA. Trimming cost V 2 bases and J 11 bases, with 18 bases left between them.

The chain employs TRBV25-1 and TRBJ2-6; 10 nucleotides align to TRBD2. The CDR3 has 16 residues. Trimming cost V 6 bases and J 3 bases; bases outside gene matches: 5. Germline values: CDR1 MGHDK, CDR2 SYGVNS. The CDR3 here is CASRVAGGIGANVLTF. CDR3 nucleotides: TGTGCCAGCAGAGTAGCGGGAGGAATTGGGGCCAACGTCCTGACTTTC.

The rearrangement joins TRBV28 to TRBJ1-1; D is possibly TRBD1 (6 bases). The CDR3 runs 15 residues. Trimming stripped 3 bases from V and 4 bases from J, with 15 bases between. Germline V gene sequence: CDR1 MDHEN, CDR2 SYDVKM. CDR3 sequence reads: CASSFPRGGRTEAFF. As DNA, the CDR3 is TGTGCCAGCAGTTTCCCGAGGGGGGGCCGCACTGAAGCTTTCTTT.

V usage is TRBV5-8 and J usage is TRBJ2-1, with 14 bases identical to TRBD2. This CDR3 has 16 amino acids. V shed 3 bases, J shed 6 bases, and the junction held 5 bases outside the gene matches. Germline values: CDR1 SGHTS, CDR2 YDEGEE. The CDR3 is CASSYGTSGSVNEQFF. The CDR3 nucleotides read TGTGCCAGCAGCTATGGGACTAGCGGGAGTGTCAATGAGCAGTTCTTC.

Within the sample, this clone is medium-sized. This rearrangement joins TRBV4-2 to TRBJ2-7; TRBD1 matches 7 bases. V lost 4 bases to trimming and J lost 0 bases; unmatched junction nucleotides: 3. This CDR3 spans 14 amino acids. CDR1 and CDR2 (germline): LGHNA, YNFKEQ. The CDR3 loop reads CASSLGDSSYEQYF. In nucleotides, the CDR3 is TGTGCCAGCAGCCTAGGGGACAGCTCCTACGAGCAGTACTTC.

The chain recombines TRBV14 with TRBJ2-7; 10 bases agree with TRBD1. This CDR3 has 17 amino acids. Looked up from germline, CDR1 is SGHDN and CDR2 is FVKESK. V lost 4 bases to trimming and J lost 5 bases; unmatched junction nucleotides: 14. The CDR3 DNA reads TGTGCCAGCAGCCGCCTCCCGTGGGGACAGGGGATCCACGAGCAGTACTTC. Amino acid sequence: CASSRLPWGQGIHEQYF.

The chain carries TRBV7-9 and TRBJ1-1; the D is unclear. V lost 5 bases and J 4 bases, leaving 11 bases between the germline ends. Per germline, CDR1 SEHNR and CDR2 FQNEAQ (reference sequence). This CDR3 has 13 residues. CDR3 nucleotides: TGTGCCAGCAGCCCCAGAACGTCCACTGAAGCTTTCTTT. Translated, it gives CASSPRTSTEAFF.